This T cell receptor (beta chain) was documented in a study of T cell repertoires in cytomegalovirus infection. Across the whole study: The public TCR beta signatures pointed to both CMV infection and matching HLA type.

General study points: Dominating the ex vivo response were HLA-C-restricted CMV-specific TCR beta clonotypes.

TCRdb re-called the reads through MiXCR, storing one row per CDR3 protein. Of about 160,000 distinct CDR3 sequences listed, 15% to 20% were seen once; the top ten hold around 19%. This CDR3 is 13 amino acids long. CDR1 and CDR2 (germline): SGHAT, FQDESV (reference sequence). J gave up 3 bases and V 5 bases, and 3 bases lay outside the gene matches. This clonotype was seen repeatedly, ten times or more. Antigen unknown. This clonotype was sampled from a human donor in good health (CMV status not recorded). Some clones in this sample may be carry-over from other donors' samples. This chain connects TRBV11-1 to TRBJ2-7, with 8 nucleotides matching TRBD2. Sequenced: CD8+ T cells from PBMCs. CDR3 amino acids: CASSPSGGYEQYF. The CDR3 region has the DNA TGTGCCAGCAGCCCAAGCGGGGGCTACGAGCAGTACTTC.